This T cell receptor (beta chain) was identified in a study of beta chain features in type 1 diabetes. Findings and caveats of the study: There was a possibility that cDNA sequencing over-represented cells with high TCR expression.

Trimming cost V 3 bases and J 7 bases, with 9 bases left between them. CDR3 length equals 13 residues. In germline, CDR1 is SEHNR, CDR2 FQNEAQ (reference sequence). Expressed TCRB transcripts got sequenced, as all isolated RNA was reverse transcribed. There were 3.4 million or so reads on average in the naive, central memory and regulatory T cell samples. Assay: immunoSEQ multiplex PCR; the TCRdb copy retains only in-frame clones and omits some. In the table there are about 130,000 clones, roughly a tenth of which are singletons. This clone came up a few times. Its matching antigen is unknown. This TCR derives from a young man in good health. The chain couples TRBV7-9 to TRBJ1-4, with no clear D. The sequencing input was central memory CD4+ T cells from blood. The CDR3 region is CASSFYEGEKLFF. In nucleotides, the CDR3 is TGTGCCAGCAGCTTCTATGAGGGTGAAAAACTGTTTTTT.